The 21 T cell receptor beta chains listed next were all sequenced from one sample in a study of regulatory T cells in long-lasting Graves disease. Time point: newly diagnosed GD, antithyroid drugs for less than 3 months. From RNA extracted from PBMCs, the TCR library was made. Sequencing libraries for TCR beta were prepared with iRepertoire HTBI primers and Arm-PCR of CDR3 regions. TCRdb re-called the multiplex PCR reads with MiXCR, one entry per CDR3 protein. Altogether fewer than 650,000 distinct CDR3 sequences are present, 16% being singletons, with the ten largest covering roughly 18%. This sample was also put to use in a study of T cells in Graves' hyperthyroidism and ophthalmopathy.

The sample consisted of peripheral blood mononuclear cells (PBMCs), taken at new diagnosis, from a patient treated with antithyroid drugs. These receptors were taken from a woman in her twenties or thirties with Graves disease.

The chain is built from TRBV24-1 and TRBJ2-5, with 7 positions matching TRBD1. V lost 6 bases and J lost 3; bases outside the gene matches: 9. The CDR3 totals 15 residues. Per germline, CDR1 KGHDR and CDR2 SFDVKD. DNA for the CDR3: TGTGCCACCAGTAGTCCAGGGGGTTCAGAAGAGACCCAGTACTTC. This translates into CATSSPGGSEETQYF.

The V call is TRBV7-6, the J call TRBJ1-5; D unclear. The V gene's germline CDR1 is SGHVS and CDR2 FNYEAQ. V lost 5 bases, J lost 9 bases, and 11 bases lay in between. The CDR3 is 12 residues long. CDR3 coding DNA: TGTGCCAGCAGCGAAGCCGCGGGGCCCCAGCATTTT. It is translated as CASSEAAGPQHF.

The J gene is TRBJ2-7, the V gene TRBV5-6; D uncertain. The CDR3 contains 15 residues. V dropped 0 bases and J dropped 2 bases, with 12 bases sitting between them. The germline V gene has CDR1 SGHDT and CDR2 YYEEEE. The CDR3 spells CASSLGVTPTYEQYF. Written as DNA, the CDR3 is TGTGCCAGCAGCTTGGGGGTGACGCCAACCTACGAGCAGTACTTC.

V usage is TRBV7-9 and J usage is TRBJ2-1; D not resolved. Trimming removed 5 bases from V and 0 bases from J, with 11 bases in between. The CDR3 consists of 15 residues. Germline values: CDR1 SEHNR, CDR2 FQNEAQ (reference sequence). The CDR3 protein is CASSAGPSSYNEQFF. The CDR3 DNA is TGTGCCAGCAGCGCTGGGCCAAGCTCCTACAATGAGCAGTTCTTC. The full variable domain, rest sourced from reference TRBV7-9 and TRBJ2-1, is DTGVSQNPRHKITKRGQNVTFRCDPISEHNRLYWYRQTLGQGPEFLTYFQNEAQLEKSRLLSDRFSAERPKGSFSTLEIQRTEQGDSAMYLCASSAGPSSYNEQFFGPGTRLTVL.

This clonotype was seen at least ten times. The chain has TRBV27 and TRBJ1-1; D gene uncertain. CDR1 is MNHEY and CDR2 is SMNVEV in the germline V gene (reference sequence). V was cut by 0 bases and J by 3 bases, with 14 bases left in between. The CDR3 loop spans 16 amino acids. For the CDR3, the DNA is TGTGCCAGCAGTTTATCGTGGGTTGAGGCGTACACTGAAGCTTTCTTT. As protein: CASSLSWVEAYTEAFF.

The genes are TRBV3-1 and TRBJ1-2; TRBD1 agrees at 7 bases. This CDR3 has 14 amino acids. Germline CDR1 LGHDT, CDR2 YNNKEL (reference sequence). Trimming took 1 base from V and 4 from J; bases not matched to a gene: 3. The CDR3 bases are TGTGCCAGCAGCCAAGGGCGGGACAGCTATGGCTACACCTTC. Residues: CASSQGRDSYGYTF.

This chain connects TRBV13 to TRBJ2-1; 13 bases line up with TRBD2. The CDR3 runs 16 residues. Germline V CDR1 and CDR2: PRHDT, FYEKMQ (reference sequence). The V segment lost 5 bases and the J segment 7 bases; nucleotides outside the gene matches: 8. The CDR3 DNA reads as TGTGCCAGCAGCGTACCGGGACTAGCGGGAATGAATGAGCAGTTCTTC. It is translated as CASSVPGLAGMNEQFF.

This clonotype occurred many times. The J gene is TRBJ2-1, the V gene TRBV7-9, with 12 positions matching TRBD2. Trimming took 4 bases from V and 4 from J; bases not matched to a gene: 5. From germline, CDR1 is SEHNR and CDR2 FQNEAQ (reference sequence). The CDR3 totals 16 residues. The CDR3 spells CASSSGTSGHYNEQFF. Written as DNA, the CDR3 is TGTGCCAGCAGCTCGGGGACTAGCGGGCATTACAATGAGCAGTTCTTC.

The chain uses TRBV24-1 and TRBJ2-3, with 9 bases fitting TRBD1. Trimming at V came to 0 bases and at J to 4 bases, leaving 7 bases not matched to a gene. The germline CDR1 and CDR2 sequences are KGHDR and SFDVKD. The CDR3 sequence is 17 residues long. The CDR3 coding sequence is TGTGCCACCAGTGATTTGGGGACAGGGATCGTCGCAGATACGCAGTATTTT. Its protein product is CATSDLGTGIVADTQYF.

This clonotype occurred many times. The V and J genes are TRBV2 and TRBJ2-1; TRBD2 matches at 13 bases. Germline assignment: CDR1 SNHLY and CDR2 FYNNEI. The CDR3 loop spans 18 amino acids. The junction had 14 bases not matched to a gene; V was cut back by 3 bases and J by 9 bases. DNA of the CDR3: TGTGCCAGCAGTGATTCCGATTCACTAGCGGGAGGGCCCGGTGAGCAGTTCTTC. Translation gives CASSDSDSLAGGPGEQFF.

This clonotype was seen more than once but under ten times. This chain uses TRBV30 with TRBJ2-1, with unresolved D. CDR1 GTSNPN and CDR2 SVGIG come from the germline V gene (reference sequence). Between the trimmed V and J ends, which lost 1 base and 3 bases, there was a span of 4 bases. There are 12 residues in the CDR3. The DNA of the CDR3 is TGTGCCTGGAGTGACAACTACAATGAGCAGTTCTTC. As protein: CAWSDNYNEQFF.

This clonotype was recorded at least ten times. The chain employs TRBV29-1 and TRBJ2-7; 9 bases are a match to TRBD2. Trimming took 4 bases from V and 1 from J; bases not matched to a gene: 2. The length of the CDR3 is 13 residues. Germline lookup yields CDR1 SQVTM and CDR2 ANQGSEA. The CDR3 loop is CSVGSGSSYEQYF. CDR3 coding DNA: TGCAGCGTTGGTAGCGGGAGTTCCTACGAGCAGTACTTC.

J is TRBJ2-1 and V is TRBV20-1, with 11 nucleotides matching TRBD2. This CDR3 spans 15 amino acids. Trimming removed 1 base from V and 5 bases from J; junction bases left unmatched: 4. Germline assignment: CDR1 DFQATT and CDR2 SNEGSKA (reference sequence). CDR3 in amino acids: CSARGGLAGNNEQFF. The CDR3 nucleotides read TGCAGTGCTAGAGGTGGACTAGCGGGCAACAATGAGCAGTTCTTC.

This chain connects TRBV5-1 to TRBJ2-1, with D perhaps TRBD1 or TRBD2 (5 bases each). Germline V gene data show CDR1 as SGHRS and CDR2 as YFSETQ. The CDR3 covers 16 residues. Trimming shortened V by 7 bases and J by 3 bases, and 20 bases separated the two germline ends. DNA of the CDR3: TGCGCCAGCGACAGTAACCCAGGGACGTACTACAATGAGCAGTTCTTC. Its translation is CASDSNPGTYYNEQFF.

This clonotype was seen a few times. This chain connects TRBV30 to TRBJ2-7, with D perhaps matching TRBD2 (6 bases). From germline, CDR1 is GTSNPN and CDR2 SVGIG (reference sequence). V shed 3 bases and J shed 5 bases, with 17 bases lying between them. CDR3 length: 14 residues. The CDR3 DNA reads as TGTGCCTGGAGAACCGGGACTGGAAGGAACGAGCAGTACTTC. Translating it yields CAWRTGTGRNEQYF.

The sample holds many counts of this clonotype. The chain links TRBV20-1 to TRBJ2-7, with D possibly being TRBD1 (7 bases). Germline V gene lookup returns CDR1 DFQATT and CDR2 SNEGSKA (reference sequence). This CDR3 has 14 residues. V lost 5 bases, J lost 2 bases, and 16 bases lay in between. The CDR3 DNA follows: TGCAGTGCTCGGCGGGGACAGAAAACCTACGAGCAGTACTTC. Amino acid sequence: CSARRGQKTYEQYF.

Many counts were recorded for this clonotype. The chain joins TRBV6-2 or TRBV6-3 to TRBJ1-1; possibly TRBD1 for D (6 bases). The CDR3 extends over 13 amino acids. Germline V CDR1 and CDR2: MNHEY, SVGEGT. Trimming took off 5 bases at V and 4 bases at J, with 11 bases between the two ends. The CDR3 spells CASSRTVLTEAFF. Here the CDR3 DNA reads TGTGCCAGCAGTCGGACAGTCCTCACTGAAGCTTTCTTT.

Only a few counts were recorded for this clonotype. The chain recombines TRBV3-1 with TRBJ2-7, with D unresolved. CDR1 and CDR2 from the germline V gene are LGHDT and YNNKEL (reference sequence). Between the trimmed V and J ends, which lost 8 bases and 6 bases, there was a span of 17 bases. The CDR3 is made up of 13 amino acids. Here the CDR3 DNA reads TGTGCCAGCGGGTACGGAGCCTTAGTCGAGCAGTACTTC. This sequence encodes CASGYGALVEQYF.

This sequence joins TRBV9 and TRBJ2-7; D unresolved. Germline V gene sequence: CDR1 SGDLS, CDR2 YYNGEE. Deletions cut 3 bases from V and 4 bases from J, with 14 bases between. The length of the CDR3 is 14 residues. The CDR3 DNA reads TGTGCCAGCAGCGGCTCGATTGGGTCGTACGAGCAGTACTTC. Translating gives CASSGSIGSYEQYF.

This chain joins TRBV11-2 and TRBJ2-3; D assignment may be TRBD1 or TRBD2 (7 bases each). V lost 5 bases and J 0 bases, leaving 21 bases between the germline ends. The CDR3 is made up of 18 amino acids. Germline V CDR1 and CDR2: SGHAT, FQNNGV. In DNA, the CDR3 is TGTGCCAGCAGCGGCAGGGGGGGAGGGTGGTCTAGCACAGATACGCAGTATTTT. Its protein is CASSGRGGGWSSTDTQYF.

The J gene is TRBJ2-7, the V gene TRBV20-1, with 10 bases identical to TRBD2. The V gene end was trimmed by 3 bases and the J gene end by 2 bases; junction bases not matched to a gene: 4. Germline V gene lookup returns CDR1 DFQATT and CDR2 SNEGSKA (reference sequence). This CDR3 region has 14 residues. CDR3 DNA sequence: TGCAGTGCTAGTGGGACTAGCGATCCCTACGAGCAGTACTTC. Translating gives CSASGTSDPYEQYF.